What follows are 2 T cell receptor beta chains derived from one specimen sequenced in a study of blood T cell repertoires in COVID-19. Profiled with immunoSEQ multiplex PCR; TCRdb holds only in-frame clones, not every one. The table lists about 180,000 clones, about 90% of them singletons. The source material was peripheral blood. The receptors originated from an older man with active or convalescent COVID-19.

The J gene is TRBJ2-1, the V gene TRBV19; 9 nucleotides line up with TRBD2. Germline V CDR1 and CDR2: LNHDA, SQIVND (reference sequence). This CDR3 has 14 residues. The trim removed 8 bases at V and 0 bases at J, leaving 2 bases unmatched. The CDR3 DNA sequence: TGTGCCAGTGGTAGCGGGAGCTCCTACAATGAGCAGTTCTTC. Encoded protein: CASGSGSSYNEQFF. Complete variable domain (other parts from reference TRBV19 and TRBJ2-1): DGGITQSPKYLFRKEGQNVTLSCEQNLNHDAMYWYRQDPGQGLRLIYYSQIVNDFQKGDIAEGYSVSREKKESFPLTVTSAQKNPTAFYLCASGSGSSYNEQFFGPGTRLTVL.

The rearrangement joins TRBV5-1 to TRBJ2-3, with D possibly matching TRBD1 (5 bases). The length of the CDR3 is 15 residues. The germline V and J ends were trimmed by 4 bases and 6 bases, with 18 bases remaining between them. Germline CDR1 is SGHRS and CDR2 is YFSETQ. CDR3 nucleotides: TGCGCCAGCAGCGTGGGTGGGGCAGGTGCCGATACGCAGTATTTT. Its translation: CASSVGGAGADTQYF.